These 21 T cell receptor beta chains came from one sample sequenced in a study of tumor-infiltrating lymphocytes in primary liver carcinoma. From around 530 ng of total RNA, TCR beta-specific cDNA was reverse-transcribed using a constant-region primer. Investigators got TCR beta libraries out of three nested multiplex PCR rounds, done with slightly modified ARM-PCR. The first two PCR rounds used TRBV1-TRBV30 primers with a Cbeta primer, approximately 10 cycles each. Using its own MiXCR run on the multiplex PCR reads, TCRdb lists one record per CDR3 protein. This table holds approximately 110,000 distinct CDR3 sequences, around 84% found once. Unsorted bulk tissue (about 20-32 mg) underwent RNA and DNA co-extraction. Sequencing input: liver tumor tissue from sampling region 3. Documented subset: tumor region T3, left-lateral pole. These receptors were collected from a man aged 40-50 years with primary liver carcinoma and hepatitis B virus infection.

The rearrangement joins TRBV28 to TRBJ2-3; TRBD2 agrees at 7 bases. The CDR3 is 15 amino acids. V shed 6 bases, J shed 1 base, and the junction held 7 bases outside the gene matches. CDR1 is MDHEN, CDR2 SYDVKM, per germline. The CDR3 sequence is CASSRLAGGTDTQYF. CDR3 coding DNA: TGTGCCAGCAGCCGCCTGGCGGGGGGCACAGATACGCAGTATTTT.

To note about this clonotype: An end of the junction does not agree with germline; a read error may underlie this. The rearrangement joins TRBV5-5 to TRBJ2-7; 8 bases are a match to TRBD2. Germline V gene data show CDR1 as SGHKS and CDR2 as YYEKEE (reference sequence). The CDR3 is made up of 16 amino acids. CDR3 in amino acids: CARSLVIGAGVWEQNF. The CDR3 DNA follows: TGTGCCAGGAGCTTGGTTATTGGAGCGGGAGTATGGGAGCAGAACTTC. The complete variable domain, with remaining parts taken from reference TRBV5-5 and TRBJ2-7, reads DAGVTQSPTHLIKTRGQQVTLRCSPISGHKSVSWYQQVLGQGPQFIFQYYEKEERGRGNFPDRFSARQFPNYSSELNVNALLLGDSALYLCARSLVIGAGVWEQNFGPGTRLTVT.

The CDR3 nucleotides read TGTGCCAGCAGTCGTTGGACTCGCCCCGCGGAGGCCCAGTACTTC. Its translation: CASSRWTRPAEAQYF. V is TRBV11-2 and J is TRBJ2-5, with D tentatively TRBD2 (5 bases). The CDR3 covers 15 residues. Per the germline V gene, CDR1 is SGHAT and CDR2 is FQNNGV. The V and J ends lost 6 bases and 9 bases respectively, with 23 bases between them.

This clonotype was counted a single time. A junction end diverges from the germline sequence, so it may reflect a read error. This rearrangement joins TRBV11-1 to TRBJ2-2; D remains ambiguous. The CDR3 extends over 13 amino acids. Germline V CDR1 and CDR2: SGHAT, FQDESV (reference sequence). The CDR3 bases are TGTGCCTGCAGCTTTTGGGATACTGTGAAGCTGTTTTTT. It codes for CACSFWDTVKLFF.

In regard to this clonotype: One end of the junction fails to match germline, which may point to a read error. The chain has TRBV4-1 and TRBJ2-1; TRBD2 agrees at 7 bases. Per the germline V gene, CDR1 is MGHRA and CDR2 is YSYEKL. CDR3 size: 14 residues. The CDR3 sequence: CASNQDDKREGRVF. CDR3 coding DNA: TGCGCAAGCAACCAAGATGACAAGAGGGAGGGCCGGGTCTTC.

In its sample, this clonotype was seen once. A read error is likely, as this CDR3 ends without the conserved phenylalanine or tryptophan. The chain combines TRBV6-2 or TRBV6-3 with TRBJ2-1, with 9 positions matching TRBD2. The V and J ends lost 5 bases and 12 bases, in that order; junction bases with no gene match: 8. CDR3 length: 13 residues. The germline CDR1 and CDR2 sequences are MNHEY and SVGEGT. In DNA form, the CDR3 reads TGTGCCAGCAGTCCGGGACTAGCCGGGAGGCAGTTCCTC. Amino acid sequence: CASSPGLAGRQFL.

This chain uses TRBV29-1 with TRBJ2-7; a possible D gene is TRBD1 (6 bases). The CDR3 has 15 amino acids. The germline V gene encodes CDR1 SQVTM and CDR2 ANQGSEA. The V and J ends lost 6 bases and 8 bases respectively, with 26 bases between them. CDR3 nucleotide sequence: TGCAGCGTCGTACGCGGACAGAGGGGCAGGTACAAGCAGTACTTC. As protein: CSVVRGQRGRYKQYF.

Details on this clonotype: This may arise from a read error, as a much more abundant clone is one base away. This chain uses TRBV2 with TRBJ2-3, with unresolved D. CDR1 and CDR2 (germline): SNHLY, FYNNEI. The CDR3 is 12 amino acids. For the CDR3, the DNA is TGTGCCATCAGTGAACCTCAAGATACGCAGTATTTT. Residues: CAISEPQDTQYF.

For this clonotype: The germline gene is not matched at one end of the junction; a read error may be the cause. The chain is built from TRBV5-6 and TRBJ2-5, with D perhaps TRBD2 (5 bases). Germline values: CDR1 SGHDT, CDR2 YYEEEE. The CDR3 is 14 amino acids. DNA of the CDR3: TGTGTCAGCAGCTTGGAGGCTAGCCAAGATACCCAATACTTC. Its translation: CVSSLEASQDTQYF.

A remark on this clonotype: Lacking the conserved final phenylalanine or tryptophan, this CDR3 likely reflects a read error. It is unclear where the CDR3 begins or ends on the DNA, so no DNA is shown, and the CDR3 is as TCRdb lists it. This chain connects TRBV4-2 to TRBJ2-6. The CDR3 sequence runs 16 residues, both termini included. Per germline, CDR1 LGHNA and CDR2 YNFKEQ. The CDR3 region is CASSQEASSEANVLSS.

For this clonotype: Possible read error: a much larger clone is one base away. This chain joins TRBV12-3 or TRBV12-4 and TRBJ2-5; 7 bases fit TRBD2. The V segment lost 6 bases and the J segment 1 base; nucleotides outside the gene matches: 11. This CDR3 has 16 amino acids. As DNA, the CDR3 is TGTGCCAGCAGACGAGGGACTAACGGAATCCAAGAGACCCAGTACTTC. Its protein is CASRRGTNGIQETQYF.

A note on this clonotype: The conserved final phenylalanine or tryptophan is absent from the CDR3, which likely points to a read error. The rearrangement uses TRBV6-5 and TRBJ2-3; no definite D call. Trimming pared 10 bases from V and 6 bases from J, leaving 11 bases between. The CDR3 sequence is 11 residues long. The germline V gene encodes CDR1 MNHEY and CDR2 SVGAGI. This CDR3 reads CANGVWDTQYL. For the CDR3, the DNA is TGTGCCAATGGTGTATGGGATACGCAGTATTTA.

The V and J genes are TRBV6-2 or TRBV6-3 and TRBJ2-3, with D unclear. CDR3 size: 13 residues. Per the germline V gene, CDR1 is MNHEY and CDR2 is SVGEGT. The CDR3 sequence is CVITGSGTDTQYF. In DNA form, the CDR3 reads TGTGTCATAACTGGTTCGGGCACAGATACGCAGTATTTT.

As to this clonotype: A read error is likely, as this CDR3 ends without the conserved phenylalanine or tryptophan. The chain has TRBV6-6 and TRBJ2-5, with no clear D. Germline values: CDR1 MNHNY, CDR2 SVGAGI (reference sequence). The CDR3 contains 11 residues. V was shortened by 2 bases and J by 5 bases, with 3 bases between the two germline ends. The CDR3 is CASSYKETQYL. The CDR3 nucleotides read TGTGCCAGCAGTTACAAGGAGACCCAGTACTTG.

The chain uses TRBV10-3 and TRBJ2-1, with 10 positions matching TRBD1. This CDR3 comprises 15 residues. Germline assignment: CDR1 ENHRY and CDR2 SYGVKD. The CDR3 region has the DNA TGTATCATCAGAACCGGGACAGGGGCGTACAATGAGCAGTTCTTC. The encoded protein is CIIRTGTGAYNEQFF.

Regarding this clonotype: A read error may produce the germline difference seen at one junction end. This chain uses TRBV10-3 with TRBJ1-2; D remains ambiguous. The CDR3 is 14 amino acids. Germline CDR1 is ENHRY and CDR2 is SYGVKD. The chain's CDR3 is CAINESSEDYGYTF. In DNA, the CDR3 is TGTGCCATCAATGAGTCGTCAGAGGACTATGGCTACACCTTC.

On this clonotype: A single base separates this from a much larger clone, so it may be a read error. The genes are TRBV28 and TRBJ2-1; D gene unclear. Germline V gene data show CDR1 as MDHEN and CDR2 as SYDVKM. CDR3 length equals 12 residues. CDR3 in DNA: TGTGCCAGCAGGCTTTATCGCAATGAGCAGCTCTTC. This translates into CASRLYRNEQLF.

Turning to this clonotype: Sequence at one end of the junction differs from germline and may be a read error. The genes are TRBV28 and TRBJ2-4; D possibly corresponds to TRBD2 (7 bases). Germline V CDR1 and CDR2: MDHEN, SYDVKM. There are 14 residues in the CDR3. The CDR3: CASRGGPAKNTQYF. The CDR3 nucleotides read TGTGCCAGTAGGGGGGGGCCAGCCAAAAACACTCAGTACTTC.

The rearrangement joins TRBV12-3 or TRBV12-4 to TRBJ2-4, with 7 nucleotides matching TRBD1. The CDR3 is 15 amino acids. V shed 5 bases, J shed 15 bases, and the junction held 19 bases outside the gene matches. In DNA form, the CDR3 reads TGTGCCAGCAGTGGGACAGAGCTAGCCAAAAACACTCGGTACTTC. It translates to CASSGTELAKNTRYF.

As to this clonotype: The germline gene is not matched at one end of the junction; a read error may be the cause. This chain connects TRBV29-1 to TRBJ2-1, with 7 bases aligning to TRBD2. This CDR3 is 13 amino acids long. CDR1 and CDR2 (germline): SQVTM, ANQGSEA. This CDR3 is CSVVGPAGLRQFF. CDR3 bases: TGTAGTGTAGTGGGACCAGCGGGACTAAGACAGTTCTTC.

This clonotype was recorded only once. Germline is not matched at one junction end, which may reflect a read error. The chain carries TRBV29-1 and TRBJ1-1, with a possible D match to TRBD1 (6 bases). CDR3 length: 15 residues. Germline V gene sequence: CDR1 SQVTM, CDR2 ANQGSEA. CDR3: CSVEGGDTVDTEAFF. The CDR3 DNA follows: TGTAGCGTTGAAGGAGGGGACACAGTGGACACTGAAGCTTTCTTT.